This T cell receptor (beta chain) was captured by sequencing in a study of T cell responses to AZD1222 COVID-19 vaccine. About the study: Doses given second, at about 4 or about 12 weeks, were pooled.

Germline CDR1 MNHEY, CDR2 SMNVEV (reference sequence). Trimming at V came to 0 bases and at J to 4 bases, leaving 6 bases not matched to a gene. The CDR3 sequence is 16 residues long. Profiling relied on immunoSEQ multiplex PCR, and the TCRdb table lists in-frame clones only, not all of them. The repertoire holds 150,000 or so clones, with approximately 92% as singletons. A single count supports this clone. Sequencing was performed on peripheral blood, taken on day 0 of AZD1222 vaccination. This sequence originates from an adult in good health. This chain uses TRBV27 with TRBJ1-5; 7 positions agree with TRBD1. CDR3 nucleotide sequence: TGTGCCAGCAGTTTATCGCCAGGGGGGAGGAATCAGCCCCAGCATTTT. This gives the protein CASSLSPGGRNQPQHF.